What follows are 11 T cell receptor beta chains derived from one specimen sequenced in a study of shared clonotypes between healthy human individuals. Method: immunoSEQ multiplex PCR; TCRdb's copy keeps in-frame clones and lacks some. The data contain 1,400,000 or so clones, approximately 98.5% of them singletons. The specimen sequenced was naive CD4+ T cells sorted from blood. Subset in this sample: CD45RA+ positively selected. The receptors were sampled from a man between 25 and 39 years old in good health.

This chain connects TRBV9 to TRBJ2-1; perhaps TRBD2 as D (5 bases). V lost 1 base, J lost 7 bases, and 15 bases lay in between. The CDR3 sequence is 15 residues long. CDR1 SGDLS and CDR2 YYNGEE come from the germline V gene. The CDR3 region is CASSVMTTSVNEQFF. The CDR3, as DNA: TGTGCCAGCAGCGTAATGACTACCTCTGTGAATGAGCAGTTCTTC.

Details on this clone: This CDR3 is also generated by other DNA sequences in the sample. V is TRBV9 and J is TRBJ2-1; TRBD2 agrees at 9 bases. The CDR3 has 15 amino acids. Trimming cost V 2 bases and J 3 bases; bases outside gene matches: 3. Per germline, CDR1 SGDLS and CDR2 YYNGEE. The CDR3 DNA is TGTGCCAGCAGCGTTGTAGCGGGAGTCTACAATGAGCAGTTCTTC. This encodes CASSVVAGVYNEQFF.

This rearrangement joins TRBV30 to TRBJ1-5; weak D call: TRBD1 (6 bases). The CDR3 sequence is 14 residues long. Between the trimmed V and J ends, which lost 7 bases and 3 bases, there was a span of 16 bases. Germline CDR1 reads GTSNPN; CDR2 reads SVGIG (reference sequence). The CDR3 DNA sequence: TGTGCCTCCCGGGGGGGACACCCCAATCAGCCCCAGCATTTT. Translation: CASRGGHPNQPQHF.

This clone was observed a single time. V is TRBV19 and J is TRBJ1-1; 8 nucleotides agree with TRBD1. V lost 9 bases and J lost 0; bases outside the gene matches: 9. The CDR3 has 15 amino acids. CDR1 is LNHDA and CDR2 is SQIVND in the germline V gene (reference sequence). CDR3: CASQGAGLMNTEAFF. The CDR3 DNA follows: TGTGCCAGCCAGGGGGCAGGCCTAATGAACACTGAAGCTTTCTTT.

The chain combines TRBV4-1 with TRBJ2-2; no firm D call. There are 14 residues in the CDR3. Trimming left V 1 base short and J 6 bases short, with 9 bases between. Germline lookup yields CDR1 MGHRA and CDR2 YSYEKL. CDR3 DNA sequence: TGCGCCAGCAGCCAAGTGGCGATCTCCGGGGAGCTGTTTTTT. It translates to CASSQVAISGELFF.

This chain connects TRBV11-2 to TRBJ2-5, with D possibly being TRBD1 (5 bases). Germline-derived CDR1 and CDR2 are SGHAT and FQNNGV. Trimming took 2 bases from V and 7 from J, leaving 17 bases between them. This CDR3 spans 15 amino acids. The CDR3 loop reads CASSLYRQTIRTQYF. CDR3 DNA sequence: TGTGCCAGCAGCTTATATAGACAGACCATTCGGACCCAGTACTTC.

This clone appeared once. The chain is built from TRBV7-2 and TRBJ2-1; D is unclear. Germline V gene lookup returns CDR1 SGHTA and CDR2 FQGNSA. Deletions cut 1 base from V and 0 bases from J, with 7 bases between. The CDR3 totals 15 residues. CDR3 sequence reads: CASSLESSSYNEQFF. CDR3 sequence (DNA): TGTGCCAGCAGCTTAGAAAGCTCCTCCTACAATGAGCAGTTCTTC.

The CDR3 coding sequence is TGTGCCAGCAGAGTGTGGGGGACGAACACTGAAGCTTTCTTT. This translates into CASRVWGTNTEAFF. The V gene is TRBV25-1, the J gene TRBJ1-1; TRBD1 might be the D (5 bases). V lost 6 bases and J lost 1, with 12 bases in between. The CDR3 sequence is 14 residues long. Germline lookup yields CDR1 MGHDK and CDR2 SYGVNS.

This clone was picked up one time. The rearrangement uses TRBV7-9 and TRBJ2-1; perhaps D is TRBD1 or TRBD2 (5 bases each). Trimming pared 4 bases from V and 9 bases from J, leaving 16 bases between. The V gene's germline CDR1 is SEHNR and CDR2 FQNEAQ (reference sequence). The CDR3 totals 14 residues. In DNA form, the CDR3 reads TGTGCCAGCAGCTACGGGGCCGTGGTTGGTGAGCAGTTCTTC. Its protein product is CASSYGAVVGEQFF.

The chain combines TRBV25-1 with TRBJ2-7, with D perhaps TRBD2 (5 bases). Germline V gene sequence: CDR1 MGHDK, CDR2 SYGVNS. The ends were cut back, 6 bases at V and 5 bases at J, with 17 bases in the middle. The CDR3 has 14 amino acids. CDR3: CASSELGNRNEQYF. In DNA, the CDR3 is TGTGCCAGCAGCGAGCTCGGGAACAGAAACGAGCAGTACTTC.

The chain couples TRBV25-1 to TRBJ2-2, with 11 bases matching TRBD2. The CDR3 has 16 residues. CDR1 and CDR2 (germline): MGHDK, SYGVNS. V lost 2 bases and J lost 7; bases outside the gene matches: 6. DNA of the CDR3: TGTGCCAGCAGTGAAAGTAGCGGGAGGGCCCACGGGGAGCTGTTTTTT. Protein product: CASSESSGRAHGELFF.